These T cell receptor beta chains were read from a single sample in a study of identifying expanded T cells in peripheral blood. The data were produced by immunoSEQ multiplex PCR, yet TCRdb's version contains in-frame clones alone and is incomplete. Found here are more than 45,000 clones, over 85% of them singletons; the top ten hold 3% to 4%. The sequencing sample was made of blood. The receptors stem from a person aged 18-69 years in good health. CDR3s include the opening cysteine and the closing phenylalanine or tryptophan. D genes are given only for firm matches. Rows give clone size only sometimes, using once, few, many, or a class for an expanded clone.

D | J | size | V | length | DNA | CDR3
TRBD1 | TRBJ1-2 | . | TRBV27 | 15 | TGTGCCAGCAGTCCCAGGACAGGGGTCGGGTATGGCTACACCTTC | CASSPRTGVGYGYTF
. | TRBJ2-5 | once | TRBV5-1 | 13 | TGCGCCAGCAGCTTGGGGGTTCCAGAGACCCAGTACTTC | CASSLGVPETQYF
. | TRBJ2-4 | once | TRBV7-2 | 14 | TGTGCCAGCAGCCACGAGGCGGGCAAAAACATTCAGTACTTC | CASSHEAGKNIQYF
. | TRBJ2-5 | . | TRBV6-1 | 14 | TGTGCCAGCAGTGGCCCCGGGACTCCAGAGACCCAGTACTTC | CASSGPGTPETQYF
. | TRBJ2-7 | . | TRBV7-7 | 14 | TGTGCTAGCAGCTTATTAGACACCCGCTACGAGCAGTACTTC | CASSLLDTRYEQYF
. | TRBJ2-3 | . | TRBV6-6 | 14 | TGTGCCAGCAGTTACTGGCAGGGCACAGATACGCAGTATTTT | CASSYWQGTDTQYF
. | TRBJ2-1 | . | TRBV4-3 | 15 | TGCGCCAGCAGCCAAGAGTCGTGGCAGGGCCTCGAGCAGTTCTTC | CASSQESWQGLEQFF
. | TRBJ1-2 | once | TRBV5-5 | 14 | TGTGCCAGCAGCTTGGCCGGAGGGGTGATGGGCTACACCTTC | CASSLAGGVMGYTF
TRBD1 | TRBJ1-1 | . | TRBV28 | 13 | TGTGCCAGCTTGGACAGGGGGGTTACTGAAGCTTTCTTT | CASLDRGVTEAFF
. | TRBJ2-1 | . | TRBV9 | 15 | TGTGCCAGCAGCGTAGTGGGCGTAGCGAGCAATGAGCAGTTCTTC | CASSVVGVASNEQFF
. | TRBJ1-2 | . | TRBV19 | 14 | TGTGCCAGTAGTCCCCAGACAGGAGCCTATGGCTACACCTTC | CASSPQTGAYGYTF
TRBD1 | TRBJ1-1 | . | TRBV18 | 13 | TGTGCCAGCTCACCGCAGACAGGGACTGAAGCTTTCTTT | CASSPQTGTEAFF
. | TRBJ2-3 | . | TRBV2 | 15 | TGTGCCAGCAGTGAACGGCGGGGTAGCACAGATACGCAGTATTTT | CASSERRGSTDTQYF
TRBD1 | TRBJ2-5 | . | TRBV4-2 | 16 | TGTGCCAGCAGACGGACAGGGGAACTCTATCGGGAGACCCAGTACTTC | CASRRTGELYRETQYF
. | TRBJ2-3 | few | TRBV7-3 | 14 | TGTGCCAGCAGCTTTGGGGGTGGTGCAGATACGCAGTATTTT | CASSFGGGADTQYF
TRBD1 | TRBJ2-7 | . | TRBV5-1 | 18 | TGCGCCAGCAGCCCCGCCCCCGGAGGACAGGGTTCCTCCTACGAGCAGTACTTC | CASSPAPGGQGSSYEQYF
. | TRBJ2-5 | . | TRBV18 | 14 | TGTGCCAGCTCACCACTTGGGGCTCAAGAGACCCAGTACTTC | CASSPLGAQETQYF